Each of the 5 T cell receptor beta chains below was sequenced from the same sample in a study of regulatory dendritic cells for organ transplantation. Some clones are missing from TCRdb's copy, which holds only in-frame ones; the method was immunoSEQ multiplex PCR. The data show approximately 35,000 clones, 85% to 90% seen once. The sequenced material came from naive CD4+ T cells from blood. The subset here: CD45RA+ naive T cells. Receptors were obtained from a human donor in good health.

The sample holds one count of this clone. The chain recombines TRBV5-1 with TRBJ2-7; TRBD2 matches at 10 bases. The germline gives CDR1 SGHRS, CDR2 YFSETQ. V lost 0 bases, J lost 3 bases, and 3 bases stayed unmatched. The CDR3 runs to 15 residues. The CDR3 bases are TGCGCCAGCAGCTTGGCGCTAGCGGGGGTCTACGAGCAGTACTTC. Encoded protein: CASSLALAGVYEQYF.

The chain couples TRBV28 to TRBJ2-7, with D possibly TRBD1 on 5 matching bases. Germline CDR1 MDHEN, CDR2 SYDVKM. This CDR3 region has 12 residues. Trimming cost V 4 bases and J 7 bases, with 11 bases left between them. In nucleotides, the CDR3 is TGTGCCAGCAGTTCCCAGGGAAATGAGCAGTACTTC. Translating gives CASSSQGNEQYF. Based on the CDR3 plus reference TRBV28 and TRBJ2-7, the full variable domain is DVKVTQSSRYLVKRTGEKVFLECVQDMDHENMFWYRQDPGLGLRLIYFSYDVKMKEKGDIPEGYSVSREKKERFSLILESASTNQTSMYLCASSSQGNEQYFGPGTRLTVT.

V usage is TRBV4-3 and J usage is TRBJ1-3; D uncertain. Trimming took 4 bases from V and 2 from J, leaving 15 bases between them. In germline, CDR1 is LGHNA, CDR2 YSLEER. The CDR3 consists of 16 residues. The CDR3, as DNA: TGCGCCAGCAGCCCACTCCCAGTGCACCCTGGAAACACCATATATTTT. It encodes CASSPLPVHPGNTIYF.

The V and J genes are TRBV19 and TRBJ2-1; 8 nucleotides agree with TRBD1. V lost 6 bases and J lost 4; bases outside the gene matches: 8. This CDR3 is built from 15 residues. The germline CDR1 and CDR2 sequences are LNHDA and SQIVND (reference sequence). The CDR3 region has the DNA TGTGCCAGTAGCCGGACAGGGTCTATGTACAATGAGCAGTTCTTC. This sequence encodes CASSRTGSMYNEQFF.

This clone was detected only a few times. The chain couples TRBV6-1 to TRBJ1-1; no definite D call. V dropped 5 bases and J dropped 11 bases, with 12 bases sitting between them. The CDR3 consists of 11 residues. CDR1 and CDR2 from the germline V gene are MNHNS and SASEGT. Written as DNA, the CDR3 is TGTGCCAGCAGTCCGAGACCCACGGCTTTCTTT. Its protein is CASSPRPTAFF.